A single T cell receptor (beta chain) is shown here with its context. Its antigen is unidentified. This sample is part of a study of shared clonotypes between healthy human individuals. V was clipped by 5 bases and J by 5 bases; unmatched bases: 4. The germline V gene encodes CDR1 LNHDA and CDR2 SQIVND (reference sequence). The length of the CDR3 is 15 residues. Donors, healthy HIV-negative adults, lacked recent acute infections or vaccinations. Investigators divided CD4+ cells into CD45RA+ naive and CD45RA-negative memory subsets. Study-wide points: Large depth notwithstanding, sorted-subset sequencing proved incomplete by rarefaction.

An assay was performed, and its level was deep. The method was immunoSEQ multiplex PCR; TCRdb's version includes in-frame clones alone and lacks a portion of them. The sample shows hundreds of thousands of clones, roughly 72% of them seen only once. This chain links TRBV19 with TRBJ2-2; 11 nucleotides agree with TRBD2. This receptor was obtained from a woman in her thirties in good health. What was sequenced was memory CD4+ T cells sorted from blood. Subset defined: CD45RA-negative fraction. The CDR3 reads CASSLLAGVTGELFF. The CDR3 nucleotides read TGTGCCAGTAGTCTACTAGCGGGAGTTACCGGGGAGCTGTTTTTT. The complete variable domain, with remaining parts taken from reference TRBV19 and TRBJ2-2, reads DGGITQSPKYLFRKEGQNVTLSCEQNLNHDAMYWYRQDPGQGLRLIYYSQIVNDFQKGDIAEGYSVSREKKESFPLTVTSAQKNPTAFYLCASSLLAGVTGELFFGEGSRLTVL.